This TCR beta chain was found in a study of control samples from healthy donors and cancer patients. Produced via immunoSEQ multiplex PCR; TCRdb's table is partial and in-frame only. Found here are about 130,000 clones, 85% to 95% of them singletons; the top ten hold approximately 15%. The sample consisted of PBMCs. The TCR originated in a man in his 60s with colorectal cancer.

The CDR3 bases are TGCGCCAGCAGCTTGGGCGGGACAGGGCCCTACGAGCAGTACTTC. Protein sequence: CASSLGGTGPYEQYF. This chain joins TRBV5-1 and TRBJ2-7; 9 bases line up with TRBD1. Losses at the gene ends were 0 bases for V and 2 bases for J; bases not matched to a gene: 3. Looked up from germline, CDR1 is SGHRS and CDR2 is YFSETQ. The CDR3 extends over 15 amino acids.